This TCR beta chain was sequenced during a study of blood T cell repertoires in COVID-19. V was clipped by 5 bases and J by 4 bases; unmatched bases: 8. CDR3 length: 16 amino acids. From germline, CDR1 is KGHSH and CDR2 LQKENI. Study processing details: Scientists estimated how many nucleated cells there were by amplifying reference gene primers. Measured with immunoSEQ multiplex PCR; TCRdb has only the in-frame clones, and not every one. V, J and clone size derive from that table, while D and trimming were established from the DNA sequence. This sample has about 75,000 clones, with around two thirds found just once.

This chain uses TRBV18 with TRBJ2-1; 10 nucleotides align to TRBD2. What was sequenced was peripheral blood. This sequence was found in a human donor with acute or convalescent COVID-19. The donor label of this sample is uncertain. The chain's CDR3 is CASSYLPSGSYNEQFF. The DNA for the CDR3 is TGTGCCAGCTCATACCTTCCTAGCGGGAGTTACAATGAGCAGTTCTTC.